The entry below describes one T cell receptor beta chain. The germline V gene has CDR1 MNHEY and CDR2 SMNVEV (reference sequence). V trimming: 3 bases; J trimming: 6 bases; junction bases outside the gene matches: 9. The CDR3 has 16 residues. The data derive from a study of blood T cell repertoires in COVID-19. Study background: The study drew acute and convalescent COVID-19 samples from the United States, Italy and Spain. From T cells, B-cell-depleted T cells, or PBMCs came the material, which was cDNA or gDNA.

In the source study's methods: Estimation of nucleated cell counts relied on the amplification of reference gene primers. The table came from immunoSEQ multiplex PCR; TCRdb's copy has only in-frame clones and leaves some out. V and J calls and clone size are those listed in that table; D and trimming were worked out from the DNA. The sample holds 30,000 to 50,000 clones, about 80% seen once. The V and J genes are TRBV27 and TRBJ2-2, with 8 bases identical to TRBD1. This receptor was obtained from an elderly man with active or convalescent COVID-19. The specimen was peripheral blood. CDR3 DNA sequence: TGTGCCAGCAGTTTTTTCTCCGACAGGGGATCCGGGGAGCTGTTTTTT. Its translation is CASSFFSDRGSGELFF.